This T cell receptor (beta chain) was observed in a study of blood T cell repertoires in COVID-19. Study background: Nucleic acid was either cDNA or gDNA, and it came from T cells, B-cell-depleted T cells, or PBMCs.

Researchers sorted participants into cohorts using their self-reported clinical history. Two consecutive negative NP/OP PCR tests, clearance, or resolved symptoms defined Cohort 3 recovery. The CDR3 covers 12 residues. V dropped 0 bases and J dropped 5 bases, with 8 bases sitting between them. The germline CDR1 and CDR2 sequences are SQVTM and ANQGSEA. Authors' data handling: Researchers report that nucleated cell counts were estimated from reference gene primer amplification. Using immunoSEQ multiplex PCR, the repertoire was profiled, and TCRdb retains in-frame clones only, with some absent. The DNA was the basis for D and trimming; V, J and clone size are from that table. The data contain hundreds of thousands of clones, more than 75% of them seen just once; the ten biggest clones take up under 3%.

The TCR was taken from a woman in her 30s who had recovered from COVID-19. The chain is built from TRBV29-1 and TRBJ2-7; D is possibly TRBD2 (5 bases). The sample comprised PBMCs or T cells enriched from blood (not recorded which). The CDR3 sequence is CSVEERAHEQYF. The CDR3 nucleotides are TGCAGCGTTGAAGAGCGGGCACACGAGCAGTACTTC.